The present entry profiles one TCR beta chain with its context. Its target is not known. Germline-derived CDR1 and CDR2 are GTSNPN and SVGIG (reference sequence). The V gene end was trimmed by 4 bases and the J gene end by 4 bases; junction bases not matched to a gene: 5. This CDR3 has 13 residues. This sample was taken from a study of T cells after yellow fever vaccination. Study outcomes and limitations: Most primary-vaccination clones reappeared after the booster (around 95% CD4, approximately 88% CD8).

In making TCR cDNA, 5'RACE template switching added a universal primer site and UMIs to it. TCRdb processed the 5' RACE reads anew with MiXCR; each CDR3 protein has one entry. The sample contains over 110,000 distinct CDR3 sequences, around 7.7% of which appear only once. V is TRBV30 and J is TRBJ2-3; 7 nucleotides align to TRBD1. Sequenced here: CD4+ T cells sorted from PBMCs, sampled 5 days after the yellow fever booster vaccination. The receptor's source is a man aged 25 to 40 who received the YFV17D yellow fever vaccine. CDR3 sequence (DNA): TGTGCCTGGAATCGACAGGGTGCAGATACGCAGTATTTT. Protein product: CAWNRQGADTQYF.